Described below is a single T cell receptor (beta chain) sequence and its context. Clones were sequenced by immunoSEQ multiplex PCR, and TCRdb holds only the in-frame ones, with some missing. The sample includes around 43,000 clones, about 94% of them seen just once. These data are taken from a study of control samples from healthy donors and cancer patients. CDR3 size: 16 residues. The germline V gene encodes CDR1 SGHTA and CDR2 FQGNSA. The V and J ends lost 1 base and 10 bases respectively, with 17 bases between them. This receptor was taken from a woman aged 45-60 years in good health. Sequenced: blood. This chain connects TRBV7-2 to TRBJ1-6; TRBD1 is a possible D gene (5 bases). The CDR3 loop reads CASSLGGRGPTSPLHF. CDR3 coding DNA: TGTGCCAGCAGCTTAGGGGGACGCGGACCCACATCACCCCTCCACTTT.